The rows below give T cell receptor beta chains drawn from one sample of a study of response to subunit inactivated influenza vaccine. Via MiXCR, TCRdb re-called the RT-PCR reads, giving one row per CDR3 protein. The sample contains 610,000 or so distinct CDR3 sequences, 11% to 15% of which appear only once. Specimen: PBMCs from blood, collected approximately 13 days after vaccination. All receptors come from a man in his fifties who received an inactivated influenza vaccine. CDR3s include the opening cysteine and the closing phenylalanine or tryptophan. Each record gives: D gene, CDR3 length, J gene, V gene, clone size, CDR3 protein, CDR3 DNA. D genes are given only for firm matches. Not all rows give a size; the values are once, few, many and, for expanded clones, a class.

>TRBD2|16|TRBJ2-3|TRBV29-1|many
CSAMVRTSGSTDTQYF
TGCAGCGCCATGGTTAGGACTAGCGGTAGCACAGATACGCAGTATTTT
>TRBD2|16|TRBJ2-1|TRBV3-1|few
CASSRGTSGGYNEQFF
TGTGCCAGCAGCCGCGGGACTAGCGGGGGTTACAATGAGCAGTTCTTC
>TRBD2|16|TRBJ2-1|TRBV5-1|.
CASRRTSGPSYNEQFF
TGCGCCAGCAGGCGTACTAGCGGCCCCTCCTACAATGAGCAGTTCTTC
>.|15|TRBJ1-3|TRBV28|many
CASSTRLASGNTIYF
TGTGCCAGCAGTACCCGGTTGGCCTCTGGAAACACCATATATTTT
>TRBD2|17|TRBJ2-1|TRBV14|few
CASSQVLKGLPYNEQFF
TGTGCCAGCAGCCAAGTCCTAAAGGGACTACCCTACAATGAGCAGTTCTTC
>TRBD1|15|TRBJ2-5|TRBV28|few
CASSLSGQDQETQYF
TGTGCCAGCAGTTTATCGGGACAGGACCAAGAGACCCAGTACTTC
>.|14|TRBJ1-3|TRBV7-2|.
CASSSTSTGNTIYF
TGTGCCAGCAGCTCGACATCCACTGGAAACACCATATATTTT
>TRBD1|16|TRBJ1-2|TRBV11-2|.
CASSFNPGQGAGGYTF
TGTGCCAGCAGCTTTAATCCGGGACAGGGGGCCGGGGGCTACACCTTC
>.|15|TRBJ2-1|TRBV29-1|few
CSEGYGRSSYNEQFF
TGCAGCGAGGGGTACGGGCGGAGCTCCTACAATGAGCAGTTCTTC
>.|13|TRBJ1-1|TRBV6-5|few
CASSYSEGTEAFF
TGTGCCAGCAGTTACTCCGAGGGGACTGAAGCTTTCTTT
>TRBD1|13|TRBJ1-1|TRBV7-8|.
CASKTDRETEAFF
TGTGCCAGTAAAACGGACAGGGAAACTGAAGCTTTCTTT
>.|13|TRBJ2-1|TRBV12-5|few
CASGTGTNNEQFF
TGTGCTAGTGGTACCGGTACTAACAATGAGCAGTTCTTC
>.|14|TRBJ2-5|TRBV28|few
CASSATVYQETQYF
TGTGCCAGCAGTGCGACGGTGTACCAAGAGACCCAGTACTTC
>.|14|TRBJ2-7|TRBV28|few
CASSLMTVAYEQYF
TGTGCCAGCAGTCTCATGACAGTTGCCTACGAGCAGTACTTC
>TRBD1|18|TRBJ1-6|TRBV20-1|.
CSAIPLTGERSYNSPLHF
TGCAGTGCGATCCCCCTAACAGGGGAAAGGTCCTATAATTCACCCCTCCACTTT
>TRBD2|16|TRBJ2-5|TRBV7-9|.
CASTTWSGARLETQYF
TGTGCCAGCACCACGTGGAGCGGGGCGCGGTTGGAGACCCAGTACTTC